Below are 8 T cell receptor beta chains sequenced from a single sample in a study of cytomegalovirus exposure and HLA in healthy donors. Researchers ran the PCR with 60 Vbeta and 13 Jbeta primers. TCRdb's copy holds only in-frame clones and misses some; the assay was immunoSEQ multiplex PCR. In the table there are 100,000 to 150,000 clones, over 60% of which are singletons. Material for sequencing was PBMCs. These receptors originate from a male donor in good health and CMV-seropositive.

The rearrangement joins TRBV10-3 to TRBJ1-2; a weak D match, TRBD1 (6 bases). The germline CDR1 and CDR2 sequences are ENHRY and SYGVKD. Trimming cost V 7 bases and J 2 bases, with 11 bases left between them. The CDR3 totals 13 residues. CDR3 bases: TGTGCCATCATGAAGGGGGACAACTATGGCTACACCTTC. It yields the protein CAIMKGDNYGYTF.

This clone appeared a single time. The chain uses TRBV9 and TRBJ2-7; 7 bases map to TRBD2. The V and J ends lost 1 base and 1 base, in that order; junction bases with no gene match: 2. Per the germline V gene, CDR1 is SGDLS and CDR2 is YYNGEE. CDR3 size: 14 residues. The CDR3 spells CASSVLAASYEQYF. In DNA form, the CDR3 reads TGTGCCAGCAGCGTACTAGCGGCATCCTACGAGCAGTACTTC.

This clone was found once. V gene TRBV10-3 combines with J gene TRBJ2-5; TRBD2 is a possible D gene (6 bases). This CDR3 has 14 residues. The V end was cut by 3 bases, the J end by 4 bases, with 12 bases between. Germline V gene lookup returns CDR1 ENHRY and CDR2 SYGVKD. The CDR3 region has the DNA TGTGCCATCAGTGAATCGGGACTTATAGAGACCCAGTACTTC. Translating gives CAISESGLIETQYF.

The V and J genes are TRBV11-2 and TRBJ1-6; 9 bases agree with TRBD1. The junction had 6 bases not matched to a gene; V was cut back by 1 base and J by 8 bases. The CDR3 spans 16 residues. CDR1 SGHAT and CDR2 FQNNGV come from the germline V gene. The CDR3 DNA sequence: TGTGCCAGCAGCTTAGTTCAAAGGACAGGGGATTCACCCCTCCACTTT. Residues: CASSLVQRTGDSPLHF.

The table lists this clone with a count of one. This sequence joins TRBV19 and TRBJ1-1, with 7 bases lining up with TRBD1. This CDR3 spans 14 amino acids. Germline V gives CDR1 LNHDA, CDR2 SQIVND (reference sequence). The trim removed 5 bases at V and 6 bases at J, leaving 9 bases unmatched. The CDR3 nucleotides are TGTGCCAGTAGTGCCGGGACAGTTAATTCTGAAGCTTTCTTT. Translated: CASSAGTVNSEAFF.

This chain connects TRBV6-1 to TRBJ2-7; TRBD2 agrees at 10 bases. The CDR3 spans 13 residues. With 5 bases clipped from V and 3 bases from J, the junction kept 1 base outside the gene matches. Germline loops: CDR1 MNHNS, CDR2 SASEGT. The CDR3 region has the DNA TGTGCCAGCAGTTCTAGCGGGAGCTACGAGCAGTACTTC. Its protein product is CASSSSGSYEQYF.

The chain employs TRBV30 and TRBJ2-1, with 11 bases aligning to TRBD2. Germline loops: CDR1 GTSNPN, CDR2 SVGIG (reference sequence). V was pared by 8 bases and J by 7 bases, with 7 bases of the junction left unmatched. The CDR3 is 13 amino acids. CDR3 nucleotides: TGTGCCGCCTCTAGCGGGGGGTTGAATGAGCAGTTCTTC. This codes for CAASSGGLNEQFF.

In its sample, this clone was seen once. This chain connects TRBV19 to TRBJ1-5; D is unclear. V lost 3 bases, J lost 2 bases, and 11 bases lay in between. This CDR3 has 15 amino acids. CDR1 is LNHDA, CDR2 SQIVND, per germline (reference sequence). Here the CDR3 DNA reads TGTGCCAGTAGTATGTTAAGGAGTGGCAATCAGCCCCAGCATTTT. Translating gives CASSMLRSGNQPQHF.